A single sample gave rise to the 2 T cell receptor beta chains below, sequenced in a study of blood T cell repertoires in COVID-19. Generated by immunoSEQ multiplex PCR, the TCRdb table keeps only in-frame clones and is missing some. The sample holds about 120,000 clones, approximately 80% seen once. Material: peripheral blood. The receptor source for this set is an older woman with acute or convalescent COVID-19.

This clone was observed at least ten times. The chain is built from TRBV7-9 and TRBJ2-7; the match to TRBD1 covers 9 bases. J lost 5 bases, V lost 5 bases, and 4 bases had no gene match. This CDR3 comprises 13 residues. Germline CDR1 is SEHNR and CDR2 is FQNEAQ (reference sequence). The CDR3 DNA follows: TGTGCCAGCAGCGAACAGGGGGCTCACGAGCAGTACTTC. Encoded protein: CASSEQGAHEQYF.

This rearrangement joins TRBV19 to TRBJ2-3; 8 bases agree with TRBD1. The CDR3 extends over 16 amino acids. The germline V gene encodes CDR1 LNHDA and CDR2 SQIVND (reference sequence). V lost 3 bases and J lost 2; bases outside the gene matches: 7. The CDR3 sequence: CASSIVTGGFTDTQYF. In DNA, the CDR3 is TGTGCCAGTAGTATTGTTACAGGGGGTTTCACAGATACGCAGTATTTT.